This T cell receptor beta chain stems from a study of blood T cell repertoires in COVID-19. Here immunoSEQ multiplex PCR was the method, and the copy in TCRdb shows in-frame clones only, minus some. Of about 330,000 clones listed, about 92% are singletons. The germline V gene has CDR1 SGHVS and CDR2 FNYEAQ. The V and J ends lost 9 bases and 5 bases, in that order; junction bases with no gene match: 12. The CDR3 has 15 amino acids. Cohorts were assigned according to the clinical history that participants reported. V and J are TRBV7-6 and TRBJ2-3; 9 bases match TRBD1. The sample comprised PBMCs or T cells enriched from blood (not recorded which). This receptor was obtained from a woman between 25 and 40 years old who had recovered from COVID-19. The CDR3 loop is CASSTSGQGVDTQYF. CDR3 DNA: TGTGCCAGTTCGACTTCGGGACAGGGAGTAGATACGCAGTATTTT.